This T cell receptor (beta chain) appears in the sequencing data of a study of T cell changes during pregnancy in multiple sclerosis. Sequenced by immunoSEQ multiplex PCR; TCRdb stores in-frame clones only, minus some. Of some 77,000 clones listed, about 92% were seen once; the top ten hold 2% to 3%. Trimming took 2 bases from V and 0 from J, leaving 9 bases between them. The CDR3 is 15 residues long. CDR1 is SGHNT and CDR2 is YYREEE in the germline V gene (reference sequence). The receptor was isolated from a female donor in good health, enrolled as a control in a pregnancy study. Material: peripheral blood, obtained after pregnancy. The chain joins TRBV5-4 to TRBJ2-4; D not resolved. CDR3 DNA sequence: TGTGCCAGCAGCTTTGGAGCGTTAGCCAAAAACATTCAGTACTTC. This gives the protein CASSFGALAKNIQYF.